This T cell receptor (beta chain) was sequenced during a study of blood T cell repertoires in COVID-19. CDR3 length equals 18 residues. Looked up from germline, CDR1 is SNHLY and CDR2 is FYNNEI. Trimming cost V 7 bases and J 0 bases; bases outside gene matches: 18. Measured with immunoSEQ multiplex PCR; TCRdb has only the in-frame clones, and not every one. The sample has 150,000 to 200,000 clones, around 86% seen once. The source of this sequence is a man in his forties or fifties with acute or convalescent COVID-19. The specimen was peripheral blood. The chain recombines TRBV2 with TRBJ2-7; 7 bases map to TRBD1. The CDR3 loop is CASIAQGVGPPLSYEQYF. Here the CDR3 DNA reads TGTGCCAGCATCGCGCAGGGGGTAGGCCCTCCCCTCTCCTACGAGCAGTACTTC.